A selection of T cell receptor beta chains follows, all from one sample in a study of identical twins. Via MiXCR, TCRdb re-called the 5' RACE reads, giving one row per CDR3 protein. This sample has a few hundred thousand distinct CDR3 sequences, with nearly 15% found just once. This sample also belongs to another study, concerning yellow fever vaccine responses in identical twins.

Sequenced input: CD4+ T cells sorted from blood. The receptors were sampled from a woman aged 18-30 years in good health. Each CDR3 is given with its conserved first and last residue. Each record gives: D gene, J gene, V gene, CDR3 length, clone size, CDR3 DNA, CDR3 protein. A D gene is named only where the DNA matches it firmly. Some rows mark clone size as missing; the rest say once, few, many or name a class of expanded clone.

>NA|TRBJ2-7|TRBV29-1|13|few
TGCAGCGTTGTTAGCGAGAGCTCCTACGAGCAGTACTTC
CSVVSESSYEQYF
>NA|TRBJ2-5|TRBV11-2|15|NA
TGTGCCAGCAGCCCCCCCGGGTACAGACAAGAGACCCAGTACTTC
CASSPPGYRQETQYF
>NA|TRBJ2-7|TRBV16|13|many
TGTGCCAGCAGCCAATCCTATGACTACGAGCAGTACTTC
CASSQSYDYEQYF
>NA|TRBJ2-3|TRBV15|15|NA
TGTGCCACCAGCAGAGACCCGGGGCACACAGATACGCAGTATTTT
CATSRDPGHTDTQYF
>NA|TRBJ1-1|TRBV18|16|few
TGTGCCAGCTCACCGTCGGGTGGCATCCCTAACACTGAAGCTTTCTTT
CASSPSGGIPNTEAFF
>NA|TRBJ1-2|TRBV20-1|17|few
TGCAGTGCTAGAGATTTGTCCTCCGTCTCAGTCAACTATGGCTACACCTTC
CSARDLSSVSVNYGYTF
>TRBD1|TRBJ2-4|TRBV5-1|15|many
TGCGCCAGCAGCCTGGGGACAGGGCCGGAGAACATTCAGTACTTC
CASSLGTGPENIQYF
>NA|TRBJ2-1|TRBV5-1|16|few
TGCGCCAGCAGCCCACCTGACAGGTCGATTTACAATGAGCAGTTCTTC
CASSPPDRSIYNEQFF
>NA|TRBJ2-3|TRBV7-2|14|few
TGTGCCAGCAGCTTAGGAGGTCAGGATGATACGCAGTATTTT
CASSLGGQDDTQYF
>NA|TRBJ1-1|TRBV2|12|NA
TGTGCCAGCAGTGAGGCGGGGGGCCAAGCTTTCTTT
CASSEAGGQAFF
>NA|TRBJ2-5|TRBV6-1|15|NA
TGTGCCAGCAGACACCTTGGGGGGCGCGAGGAGACCCAGTACTTC
CASRHLGGREETQYF
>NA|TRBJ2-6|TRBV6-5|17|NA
TGTGCCAGCAGTTACGGGACACCGAACTCTGGGGCCAACGTCCTGACTTTC
CASSYGTPNSGANVLTF
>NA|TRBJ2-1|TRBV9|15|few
TGTGCCAGCAGCGTCCGGGACTCTCACAACAATGAGCAGTTCTTC
CASSVRDSHNNEQFF
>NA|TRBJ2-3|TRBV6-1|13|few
TGTGCCAGCACGACCGAGCGCACAGATACGCAGTATTTT
CASTTERTDTQYF
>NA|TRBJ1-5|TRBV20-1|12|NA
TGCAGTGCTTACAGGGCCCAGGGGCCCCAGCATTTT
CSAYRAQGPQHF
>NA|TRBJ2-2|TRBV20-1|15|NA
TGCAGTGCTTATGTTCCCCGGGGACGGGTCGGGGAGCTGTTTTTT
CSAYVPRGRVGELFF
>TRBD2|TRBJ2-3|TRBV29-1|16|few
TGCAGCGTTGTTCCGATGGCGGGGGGGCACACAGATACGCAGTATTTT
CSVVPMAGGHTDTQYF
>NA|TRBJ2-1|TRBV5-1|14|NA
TGCGCCAGCAGCCTAAGGGGGTCGGACAATGAGCAGTTCTTC
CASSLRGSDNEQFF
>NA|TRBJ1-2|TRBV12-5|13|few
TGTGCTAGTGGTTTTGGGGCGAACTATGGCTACACCTTC
CASGFGANYGYTF
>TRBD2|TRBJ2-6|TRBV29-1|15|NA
TGCAGCGTTGGGACTAGCGGGGCTGGGGCCAACGTCCTGACTTTC
CSVGTSGAGANVLTF
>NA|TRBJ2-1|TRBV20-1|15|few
TGCAGTGCTAGAAGACTAGGACCCTTCTCCAATGAGCAGTTCTTC
CSARRLGPFSNEQFF